Sequencing of this TCR beta chain was carried out in a study of shared clonotypes between healthy human individuals. Produced via immunoSEQ multiplex PCR; TCRdb's table is partial and in-frame only. The repertoire includes about 2.4 million clones, under 95% of them detected once, and 0.35% to 0.45% sits in the top ten. Source material: naive CD4+ T cells from PBMCs. Subset specified: CD45RA+ positively selected. This clonotype originated in a man between 18 and 29 years old in good health. Some clones in this sample may be carry-over from other donors' samples.

CDR3 residues: CASSGRGNTIYF. For the CDR3, the DNA is TGTGCCAGCTCGGGTCGGGGAAACACCATATATTTT. This sequence joins TRBV28 and TRBJ1-3; D is ambiguous. The CDR3 has 12 amino acids. V shed 8 bases and J shed 4 bases, with 9 bases lying between them. The germline gives CDR1 MDHEN, CDR2 SYDVKM.